These 11 T cell receptor beta chains originate from one sample sequenced in a study of blood T cell repertoires in COVID-19 (dated by TCRdb to 2019 to 2021). Library prep was done by the immunoSEQ multiplex PCR assay. TCRdb provides this immuneACCESS table in a form limited to in-frame rearrangements. Some clones are lacking; in checked studies, under half of them reflect an unresolved V gene, and why the rest are absent is not known. In this sample the table shows roughly 290,000 clones, about 87% of which occur a single time. Clones ranked in the top ten supply approximately 7.8% of the sample. The sequencing input was peripheral blood. The receptor source for this set is a woman between 45 and 65 years old who had recovered from COVID-19.

V and J are TRBV7-2 and TRBJ2-3; 7 bases are shared with TRBD2. The CDR3 covers 13 residues. Germline V gene data show CDR1 as SGHTA and CDR2 as FQGNSA. With 5 bases clipped from V and 4 bases from J, the junction kept 3 bases outside the gene matches. CDR3 sequence reads: CASSAGRADTQYF. DNA of the CDR3: TGTGCCAGCAGCGCGGGGAGGGCAGATACGCAGTATTTT.

V gene TRBV19 combines with J gene TRBJ1-5, with a possible D match to TRBD1 (6 bases). V lost 6 bases, J lost 0 bases, and 12 bases lay in between. This CDR3 is 15 amino acids long. Germline V gene data show CDR1 as LNHDA and CDR2 as SQIVND (reference sequence). CDR3 sequence: CASRKNRDSNQPQHF. CDR3 in DNA: TGTGCCAGTAGAAAGAACAGGGATAGCAATCAGCCCCAGCATTTT.

This chain uses TRBV2 with TRBJ2-2, with 7 bases lining up with TRBD1. Germline V gene data show CDR1 as SNHLY and CDR2 as FYNNEI. The CDR3 sequence is 19 residues long. Trimming at V came to 7 bases and at J to 6 bases, leaving 23 bases not matched to a gene. The CDR3 DNA reads as TGTGCCAGCACGGAGCCTTCAAGCAGGGGGAATTATCGGGCCGGGGAGCTGTTTTTT. It codes for CASTEPSSRGNYRAGELFF.

The chain combines TRBV19 with TRBJ2-1; weak D call: TRBD1 (9 bases). CDR3 size: 20 residues. Germline CDR1 is LNHDA and CDR2 is SQIVND (reference sequence). The V and J ends lost 1 base and 3 bases respectively, with 25 bases between them. In nucleotides, the CDR3 is TGTGCCAGTAGTATAGTCGGAGGACAGGGGTTGAGCGGGAGCTACAATGAGCAGTTCTTC. It codes for CASSIVGGQGLSGSYNEQFF.

This chain links TRBV7-2 with TRBJ1-1, with 7 bases identical to TRBD1. The CDR3 covers 14 residues. J lost 4 bases, V lost 4 bases, and 6 bases had no gene match. From germline, CDR1 is SGHTA and CDR2 FQGNSA. The CDR3 DNA reads as TGTGCCAGCAGCTCGGACAGGTATAGCACTGAAGCTTTCTTT. This gives the protein CASSSDRYSTEAFF.

A few counts support this clone. This chain uses TRBV12-3 or TRBV12-4 with TRBJ1-1; 8 positions match TRBD1. V lost 6 bases, J lost 6 bases, and 6 bases stayed unmatched. CDR3 length equals 13 residues. For the CDR3, the DNA is TGTGCCAGCAGCGACAGGGGTGTCGCTGAAGCTTTCTTT. Translation: CASSDRGVAEAFF.

This clone was seen a single time. This chain links TRBV19 with TRBJ1-3; D gene ambiguous. Between the trimmed V and J ends, which lost 2 bases and 0 bases, there was a span of 14 bases. The germline gives CDR1 LNHDA, CDR2 SQIVND (reference sequence). The CDR3 has 17 residues. CDR3 in amino acids: CASSIPLPGFSGNTIYF. As DNA, the CDR3 is TGTGCCAGTAGTATACCCCTCCCCGGGTTCTCTGGAAACACCATATATTTT.

The chain is built from TRBV19 and TRBJ1-1; D perhaps matches TRBD1 (6 bases). Per the germline V gene, CDR1 is LNHDA and CDR2 is SQIVND (reference sequence). The CDR3 runs 16 residues. V was trimmed by 0 bases and J by 3 bases, leaving 14 bases between them. The CDR3: CASSIEPQGFHTEAFF. Written as DNA, the CDR3 is TGTGCCAGTAGTATAGAACCCCAGGGGTTTCACACTGAAGCTTTCTTT.

This clone was observed once. J is TRBJ2-3 and V is TRBV19; 9 bases fit TRBD1. The CDR3 consists of 15 residues. The junction had 3 bases not matched to a gene; V was cut back by 4 bases and J by 1 base. From germline, CDR1 is LNHDA and CDR2 SQIVND (reference sequence). The CDR3 DNA sequence: TGTGCCAGTAGTAGGGACAGGGTGGGCACAGATACGCAGTATTTT. It specifies CASSRDRVGTDTQYF.

This sequence joins TRBV2 and TRBJ2-3; D ambiguous. The length of the CDR3 is 13 residues. Trimming cost V 7 bases and J 1 base, with 9 bases left between them. Germline V lookup: CDR1 SNHLY, CDR2 FYNNEI. CDR3 amino acids: CASIYLGTDTQYF. CDR3 DNA sequence: TGTGCCAGCATCTACCTAGGCACAGATACGCAGTATTTT.

This clone was observed a single time. The chain is built from TRBV5-4 and TRBJ2-2; possible D gene TRBD1, 7 bases. Germline CDR1 reads SGHNT; CDR2 reads YYREEE (reference sequence). Trimming left V 4 bases short and J 5 bases short, with 15 bases between. This CDR3 is built from 15 residues. Here the CDR3 DNA reads TGTGCCAGCAGCCACTCGGCAGGGGGGACCGGGGAGCTGTTTTTT. Translating gives CASSHSAGGTGELFF.